The present T cell receptor (beta chain) was sequenced within a study of OX40 agonist ivuxolimab in advanced cancers. Trimming took off 3 bases at V and 4 bases at J, with 6 bases between the two ends. The CDR3 has 12 residues. CDR1 and CDR2 (germline): SGDLS, YYNGEE. Method: immunoSEQ multiplex PCR; TCRdb's copy keeps in-frame clones and lacks some. Of about 49,000 clones listed, roughly 79% are singletons. This clonotype was obtained from an adult with an advanced solid tumor such as melanoma, head and neck, liver or kidney cancer. The sample here was CD4+ or CD8+ T cells sorted from blood, taken in a trial of the OX40 agonist ivuxolimab. The J gene is TRBJ2-3, the V gene TRBV9; unclear D gene. CDR3 bases: TGTGCCAGCAGCGCTCAGTCAGATACGCAGTATTTT. It translates to CASSAQSDTQYF.